This paragraph reports one T cell receptor (beta chain). Original data processing: Quantification of nucleated cells was approximated via reference gene primer amplification. Measured with immunoSEQ multiplex PCR; TCRdb has only the in-frame clones, and not every one. The DNA gave D and trimming, while V, J and clone size come from that table. The sample consists of about 170,000 clones, 65% to 85% of them appearing once. This record belongs to a study of blood T cell repertoires in COVID-19. Study background: The United States, Italy and Spain provided the acute and convalescent COVID-19 samples. T cells, B-cell-depleted T cells, or PBMCs provided the cDNA or gDNA that served as material.

Germline loops: CDR1 MGHRA, CDR2 YSYEKL. CDR3 length equals 15 residues. The V and J ends lost 3 bases and 7 bases respectively, with 16 bases between them. The chain recombines TRBV4-1 with TRBJ1-5, with a weak D call TRBD1 (6 bases). Sequences were obtained from peripheral blood. The sequence was collected from a man aged 65-85 years with active or convalescent COVID-19. Here the CDR3 DNA reads TGCGCCAGCAGCCACCGCAGAGGGGGTTTGCAGCCCCAGCATTTT. This encodes CASSHRRGGLQPQHF.